The 14 T cell receptor beta chains given below trace back to one sample, sequenced in a study of human T cells and chemical hapten exposure. TCRdb ran MiXCR on the RACE reads and lists one entry per CDR3 protein. The table records tens of thousands of distinct CDR3 sequences, roughly a tenth of them present only once. Time point given: pre-sensitization, week 0. Treatment: therapeutic diphenylcyclopropenone sensitization with weekly scalp DPC. The source material was whole blood, sampled in connection with sensitization to the hapten diphenylcyclopropenone (DPC). All receptors come from a man between 25 and 39 years old with alopecia areata. Some clones in this sample may be carry-over from other donors' samples.

V gene TRBV28 combines with J gene TRBJ2-1, with D unresolved. V was pared by 2 bases and J by 16 bases, with 21 bases between. This CDR3 has 14 amino acids. Germline V lookup: CDR1 MDHEN, CDR2 SYDVKM. The CDR3 region is CASSLGPAAGPPFF. The CDR3, as DNA: TGTGCCAGCAGTTTAGGCCCCGCCGCTGGACCCCCCTTCTTC. The complete variable domain, with remaining parts taken from reference TRBV28 and TRBJ2-1, reads DVKVTQSSRYLVKRTGEKVFLECVQDMDHENMFWYRQDPGLGLRLIYFSYDVKMKEKGDIPEGYSVSREKKERFSLILESASTNQTSMYLCASSLGPAAGPPFFGPGTRLTVL.

This clonotype showed up just a few times. This chain joins TRBV28 and TRBJ2-1; perhaps TRBD2 as D (5 bases). The CDR3 extends over 14 amino acids. Germline V gene sequence: CDR1 MDHEN, CDR2 SYDVKM. Deletions cut 7 bases from V and 5 bases from J, with 15 bases between. The CDR3 DNA reads TGTGCCAGCAATCACGGGAACTTCGACAATGAGCAGTTCTTC. It codes for CASNHGNFDNEQFF.

This clonotype has a count of ten or more. The chain joins TRBV3-1 to TRBJ2-5, with no clear D. Germline CDR1 is LGHDT and CDR2 is YNNKEL (reference sequence). V shed 1 base and J shed 4 bases, with 7 bases lying between them. This CDR3 is built from 13 residues. CDR3 coding DNA: TGTGCCAGCAGCCAAGCGGAAGTAGAGACCCAGTACTTC. Its translation: CASSQAEVETQYF.

This chain connects TRBV20-1 to TRBJ2-1; D possibly matches TRBD1 or TRBD2 (5 bases each). With 0 bases removed from V and 14 bases from J, the gap between germline ends came to 17 bases. The CDR3 extends over 13 amino acids. Germline CDR1 DFQATT, CDR2 SNEGSKA (reference sequence). CDR3 sequence reads: CSARDWGNTAEFF. CDR3 DNA: TGCAGTGCTAGAGATTGGGGGAATACAGCAGAGTTCTTC.

This clonotype was detected a few times. This chain uses TRBV5-1 with TRBJ2-3; D not resolved. The CDR3 spans 14 residues. V dropped 6 bases and J dropped 2 bases, with 13 bases sitting between them. Germline CDR1 is SGHRS and CDR2 is YFSETQ. The CDR3 bases are TGCGCCAGCAAATGGTCCATTTTCACAGATACGCAGTATTTT. Residues: CASKWSIFTDTQYF.

In this sample, this clonotype turned up many times. The chain uses TRBV6-6 and TRBJ2-5; TRBD2 aligns across 10 bases. The J segment lost 2 bases and the V segment lost 4 bases, leaving 4 bases of the junction unmatched. Germline V CDR1 and CDR2: MNHNY, SVGAGI (reference sequence). The CDR3 is 15 amino acids. This CDR3 is CASSSWTSGQETQYF. CDR3 bases: TGTGCCAGCAGTTCCTGGACTAGCGGTCAAGAGACCCAGTACTTC.

This clonotype has more than one count but fewer than ten. The V gene is TRBV25-1, the J gene TRBJ2-2, with unresolved D. V was shortened by 5 bases and J by 1 base, with 8 bases between the two germline ends. The CDR3 is 14 amino acids. From germline, CDR1 is MGHDK and CDR2 SYGVNS. The CDR3 reads CASSSRRNTGELFF. CDR3 in DNA: TGTGCCAGCAGTTCTCGTAGGAACACCGGGGAGCTGTTTTTT. Full variable domain (missing parts from reference TRBV25-1 and TRBJ2-2): EADIYQTPRYLVIGTGKKITLECSQTMGHDKMYWYQQDPGMELHLIHYSYGVNSTEKGDLSSESTVSRIRTEHFPLTLESARPSHTSQYLCASSSRRNTGELFFGEGSRLTVL.

The rearrangement links TRBV29-1 to TRBJ2-5, with unresolved D. V lost 4 bases and J lost 5, with 14 bases in between. The CDR3 is 13 amino acids. Germline V gives CDR1 SQVTM, CDR2 ANQGSEA. The CDR3 sequence: CSVAPPPGETQYF. The CDR3 region has the DNA TGCAGCGTTGCCCCGCCGCCCGGGGAGACCCAGTACTTC.

The rearrangement links TRBV5-4 to TRBJ2-3, with a weak D call TRBD2 (5 bases). This CDR3 comprises 15 residues. Looked up from germline, CDR1 is SGHNT and CDR2 is YYREEE (reference sequence). V was cut by 0 bases and J by 6 bases, with 14 bases left in between. The CDR3 DNA reads as TGTGCCAGCAGCTTGGACACCAAGGGAGCGGATACGCAGTATTTT. Its translation is CASSLDTKGADTQYF. The full variable domain, rest sourced from reference TRBV5-4 and TRBJ2-3, is ETGVTQSPTHLIKTRGQQVTLRCSSQSGHNTVSWYQQALGQGPQFIFQYYREEENGRGNFPPRFSGLQFPNYSSELNVNALELDDSALYLCASSLDTKGADTQYFGPGTRLTVL.

Many counts were recorded for this clonotype. The chain uses TRBV29-1 and TRBJ2-2, with 7 bases lining up with TRBD2. The length of the CDR3 is 16 residues. The germline V gene encodes CDR1 SQVTM and CDR2 ANQGSEA. V shed 2 bases, J shed 7 bases, and the junction held 13 bases outside the gene matches. CDR3 amino acids: CSVESPRRGMVGELFF. CDR3 DNA sequence: TGCAGCGTTGAATCCCCCAGGCGGGGGATGGTCGGGGAGCTGTTTTTT.

At least ten counts were recorded for this clonotype. For the CDR3, the DNA is TGCGCCACCTTTAGCGGTCAGGAGACCCAGTACTTC. This codes for CATFSGQETQYF. The chain joins TRBV10-1 to TRBJ2-5; tentatively, D is TRBD2 (6 bases). Between the trimmed V and J ends, which lost 10 bases and 5 bases, there was a span of 14 bases. The CDR3 has 12 amino acids. Germline assignment: CDR1 WNHNN and CDR2 SYGVQD (reference sequence).

Regarding this clonotype: The junction shows a germline mismatch at one end, possibly a read error. The chain is built from TRBV7-9 and TRBJ2-2; weak D call: TRBD1 (8 bases). Germline V lookup: CDR1 SEHNR, CDR2 FQNEAQ (reference sequence). The CDR3 sequence is 15 residues long. In DNA, the CDR3 is TGTGCCAGCAGCTTCTACAGGGGGGGCACCTGGGAGCTGTTTTTT. It yields the protein CASSFYRGGTWELFF.

This clonotype has a count of ten or more. The chain couples TRBV4-1 to TRBJ2-5; 7 bases fit TRBD1. The CDR3 extends over 14 amino acids. Germline V gene lookup returns CDR1 MGHRA and CDR2 YSYEKL. J gave up 4 bases and V 5 bases, and 7 bases lay outside the gene matches. The CDR3 spells CASSSLQGRETQYF. The CDR3 region has the DNA TGCGCCAGCAGCAGTCTACAGGGGCGAGAGACCCAGTACTTC.

This clonotype was observed at least ten times. The V call is TRBV7-9, the J call TRBJ2-3; D ambiguous. The V gene's germline CDR1 is SEHNR and CDR2 FQNEAQ (reference sequence). The CDR3 contains 16 residues. V shed 5 bases and J shed 3 bases, with 18 bases lying between them. CDR3 in DNA: TGTGCCAGCAGCCATAGATCGACCGATTTTACAGATACGCAGTATTTT. It translates to CASSHRSTDFTDTQYF.